Sequencing of this TCR beta chain was carried out in a study of CD8+ T cells in alopecia areata. Study-level findings and limits: There were also resident alphabeta T cells of normal skin sequenced in scalp samples.

In each case, RNA was isolated and then reverse transcribed into cDNA as the sequencing template. The assay was immunoSEQ multiplex PCR, and TCRdb's table has in-frame clones only and misses some. The profile covers 90,000 to 100,000 clones, with under 45% appearing a single time and 0.79% taken by the ten largest. This clone was seen a single time. Its specificity is not known. Trimming cost V 5 bases and J 6 bases, with 16 bases left between them. CDR3 size: 13 residues. Per germline, CDR1 GTSNPN and CDR2 SVGIG (reference sequence). The sequence came from a human donor with alopecia areata. Sequencing input: CD4+ T cells sorted from blood. The chain has TRBV30 and TRBJ2-5; the D call may be TRBD1 or TRBD2 (5 bases each). CDR3 coding DNA: TGTGCCTGGGGGGACGGAGCTTCCAAGACCCAGTACTTC. Translation gives CAWGDGASKTQYF.